The clone carrying this T cell receptor beta chain was recorded at least ten times. The sample belongs to a study of T cells in Graves' hyperthyroidism and ophthalmopathy. At the level of the study: Peripheral blood draws took place at initial diagnosis, ahead of any treatment.

It was RNA transcripts that yielded the amplified TCR beta CDR3 regions. A set of HTBI primers served as the primers for a first-round RT-PCR of the TCR CDR3. TCRdb analysed the multiplex PCR reads with MiXCR anew, one entry per CDR3 protein. Among 400,000 to 550,000 distinct CDR3 sequences, roughly 14% were seen once, and the ten largest hold around 17%. The CDR3 loop spans 15 amino acids. V was clipped by 1 base and J by 4 bases, with 13 bases between them. Germline lookup yields CDR1 LGHDT and CDR2 YNNKEL (reference sequence). The origin of this receptor is a woman under 30 with Graves' hyperthyroidism. Material: blood. This chain joins TRBV3-1 and TRBJ1-2; D might be TRBD1 (5 bases). The CDR3, as DNA: TGTGCCAGCAGCCAAGGTCCCGGGACTGTCTATGGCTACACCTTC. Translating gives CASSQGPGTVYGYTF.